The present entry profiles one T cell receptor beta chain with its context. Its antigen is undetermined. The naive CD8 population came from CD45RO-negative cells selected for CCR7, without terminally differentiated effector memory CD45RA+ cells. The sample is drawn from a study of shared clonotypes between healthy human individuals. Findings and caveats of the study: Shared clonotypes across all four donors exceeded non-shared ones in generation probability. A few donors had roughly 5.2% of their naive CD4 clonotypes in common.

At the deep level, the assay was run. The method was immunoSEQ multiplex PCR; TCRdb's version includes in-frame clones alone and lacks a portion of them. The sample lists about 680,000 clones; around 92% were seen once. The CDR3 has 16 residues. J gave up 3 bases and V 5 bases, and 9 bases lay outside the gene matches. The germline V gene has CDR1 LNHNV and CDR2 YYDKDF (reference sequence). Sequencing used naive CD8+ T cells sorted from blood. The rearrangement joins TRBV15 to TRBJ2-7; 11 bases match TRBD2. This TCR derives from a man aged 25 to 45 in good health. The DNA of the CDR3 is TGTGCCACCAGCTCCCTAGGGACTAGCGGTAACTACGAGCAGTACTTC. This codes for CATSSLGTSGNYEQYF.